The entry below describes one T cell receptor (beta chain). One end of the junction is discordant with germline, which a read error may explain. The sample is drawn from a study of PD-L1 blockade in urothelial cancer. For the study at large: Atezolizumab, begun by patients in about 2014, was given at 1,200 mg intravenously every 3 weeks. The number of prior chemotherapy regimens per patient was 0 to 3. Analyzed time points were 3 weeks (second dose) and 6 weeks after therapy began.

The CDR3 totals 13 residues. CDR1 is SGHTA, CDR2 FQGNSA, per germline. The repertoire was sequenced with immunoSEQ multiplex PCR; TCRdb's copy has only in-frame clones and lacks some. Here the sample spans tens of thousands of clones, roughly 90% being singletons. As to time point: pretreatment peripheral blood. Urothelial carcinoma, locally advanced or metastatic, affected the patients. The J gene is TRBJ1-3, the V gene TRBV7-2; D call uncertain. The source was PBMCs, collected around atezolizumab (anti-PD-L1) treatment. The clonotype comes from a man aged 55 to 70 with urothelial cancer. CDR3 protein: CASSLARREIQDF. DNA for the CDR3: TGTGCCAGCAGCTTAGCGCGGCGGGAAATACAAGACTTT.